The 6 T cell receptor beta chains in this list originate from one sample, sequenced in a study of CD8+ T cells in alopecia areata. Sequencing relied on a cDNA template that was reverse transcribed from extracted RNA. The repertoire was sequenced with immunoSEQ multiplex PCR; TCRdb's copy has only in-frame clones and lacks some. The sample contains around 120,000 clones, around 45% of which appear only once. Sequenced: NKG2D-low CD8+ T cells sorted from blood. Receptor source: a human donor with alopecia areata.

The chain recombines TRBV9 with TRBJ2-7; D possibly uses TRBD1 or TRBD2 (5 bases each). V was trimmed by 0 bases and J by 3 bases, leaving 10 bases between them. The CDR3 covers 14 residues. The V gene's germline CDR1 is SGDLS and CDR2 YYNGEE. The CDR3 DNA is TGTGCCAGCAGCGTAGACGGGGCCGACTACGAGCAGTACTTC. Protein product: CASSVDGADYEQYF.

The V and J genes are TRBV30 and TRBJ2-2; weak D call: TRBD1 (5 bases). Germline V gene lookup returns CDR1 GTSNPN and CDR2 SVGIG (reference sequence). Trimming took off 0 bases at V and 4 bases at J, with 12 bases between the two ends. The CDR3 is 15 residues long. The CDR3, as DNA: TGTGCCTGGAGTGTAGTTATAGGGGCCACCGGGGAGCTGTTTTTT. Translated: CAWSVVIGATGELFF.

The rearrangement uses TRBV29-1 and TRBJ1-1; D call uncertain. The V end lost 6 bases, the J end lost 7 bases, and 12 bases lay between the germline ends. The CDR3 has 11 amino acids. Germline lookup yields CDR1 SQVTM and CDR2 ANQGSEA. CDR3 amino acids: CSVLIGGEAFF. The DNA for the CDR3 is TGCAGCGTCCTAATTGGAGGTGAAGCTTTCTTT.

The genes are TRBV29-1 and TRBJ2-7; possible D gene TRBD1, 5 bases. The V and J ends lost 6 bases and 3 bases respectively, with 15 bases between them. Germline V gene lookup returns CDR1 SQVTM and CDR2 ANQGSEA. The length of the CDR3 is 13 residues. CDR3 bases: TGCAGCGTCGTAGGACAAAGTAACTACGAGCAGTACTTC. Amino acid sequence: CSVVGQSNYEQYF.

J is TRBJ1-5 and V is TRBV30; no reliable D call. Germline V gene data show CDR1 as GTSNPN and CDR2 as SVGIG (reference sequence). The V gene lost 2 bases and the J gene lost 9 bases, with 14 bases spanning the gap. The CDR3 is made up of 13 amino acids. CDR3 sequence (DNA): TGTGCCTGGAGTCCGGTCAGCGGATCGCCCCAGCATTTT. Amino acids: CAWSPVSGSPQHF.

In its sample, this clone was seen a few times. The rearrangement joins TRBV7-9 to TRBJ1-1, with no clear D. This CDR3 has 13 residues. Germline CDR1 is SEHNR and CDR2 is FQNEAQ (reference sequence). The ends were cut back, 1 base at V and 6 bases at J, with 9 bases in the middle. CDR3 region: CASSLGVTAEAFF. CDR3 in DNA: TGTGCCAGCAGCTTAGGGGTCACGGCTGAAGCTTTCTTT.